The following is a T cell receptor (beta chain) sequence with its context. This sample stems from a study of T-cell memory formation after mild COVID-19. The CDR3 loop spans 19 amino acids. V was clipped by 5 bases and J by 0 bases, with 25 bases between them. Germline V gives CDR1 SEHNR, CDR2 FQNEAQ (reference sequence). TCRdb re-derived calls from the 5' RACE reads in MiXCR, one entry per CDR3 protein. In the table there are about 350,000 distinct CDR3 sequences, approximately 15% of which are singletons. The TCR comes from a young man who had mild COVID-19 (a few samples of this study predate the infection). Cell type and time point are not known. The chain has TRBV7-9 and TRBJ1-2; D is ambiguous. The sample taken for sequencing was PBMCs or a T cell subset sorted from them (not recorded which). The chain's CDR3 is CASSPWSTTVDQANYGYTF. Here the CDR3 DNA reads TGTGCCAGCAGCCCCTGGTCCACGACCGTCGACCAGGCTAACTATGGCTACACCTTC.